This T cell receptor beta chain was sequenced during a study of blood T cell repertoires in COVID-19. The CDR3 extends over 16 amino acids. Germline CDR1 SGHRS, CDR2 YFSETQ. V lost 4 bases and J 3 bases, leaving 16 bases between the germline ends. The table came from immunoSEQ multiplex PCR; TCRdb's copy has only in-frame clones and leaves some out. This table holds about 210,000 clones, approximately 88% found once. V is TRBV5-1 and J is TRBJ1-4; D is possibly TRBD1 (6 bases). The sequencing sample was made of PBMCs or T cells enriched from blood (not recorded which). The TCR comes from a woman aged 35 to 49 with acute COVID-19. The CDR3 loop is CASSTTGSGANEKLFF. CDR3 nucleotide sequence: TGCGCCAGCAGCACTACAGGGTCGGGTGCTAATGAAAAACTGTTTTTT. The full variable domain, completed using reference TRBV5-1 and TRBJ1-4, is KAGVTQTPRYLIKTRGQQVTLSCSPISGHRSVSWYQQTPGQGLQFLFEYFSETQRNKGNFPGRFSGRQFSNSRSEMNVSTLELGDSALYLCASSTTGSGANEKLFFGSGTQLSVL.